The 2 T cell receptor beta chains given below trace back to one sample, sequenced in a study of blood T cell repertoires in COVID-19. Assay: immunoSEQ multiplex PCR; the TCRdb copy retains only in-frame clones and omits some. The table lists about 280,000 clones, roughly 88% of them singletons. Material: peripheral blood. The origin of the receptors is a woman in her sixties or seventies with acute or convalescent COVID-19.

This chain uses TRBV2 with TRBJ1-4; TRBD1 is a possible D gene (6 bases). Trimming left V 2 bases short and J 5 bases short, with 18 bases between. The CDR3 contains 17 residues. Germline V gene data show CDR1 as SNHLY and CDR2 as FYNNEI. Here the CDR3 DNA reads TGTGCCAGCAGTGAACCGCAGGGGTCGACCCCAAATGAAAAACTGTTTTTT. This encodes CASSEPQGSTPNEKLFF.

The chain recombines TRBV3-1 (or the pseudogene TRBV3-2) with TRBJ2-4; TRBD2 matches 14 bases. J gave up 8 bases and V 4 bases, and 7 bases lay outside the gene matches. The CDR3 has 16 residues. In germline, CDR1 is LGHDT, CDR2 YNNKEL (reference sequence). In nucleotides, the CDR3 is TGTGCCAGCAGCCGGAGGACTAGCGGGGGGCGGGACATTCAGTACTTC. Its protein product is CASSRRTSGGRDIQYF.